One and the same sample provided the 6 T cell receptor beta chains below, sequenced in a study of T cells after yellow fever vaccination. TCRdb reanalysed the 5' RACE reads using MiXCR and keeps one entry per CDR3 protein. The profile shows 150,000 to 200,000 distinct CDR3 sequences, around 9.3% of them singletons. This material consisted of CD8+ T cells sorted from PBMCs, taken 45 days after the yellow fever booster vaccination. Receptors were obtained from a man aged 18 to 29 who received the YFV17D yellow fever vaccine.

This clonotype has only one observation. A much larger clone lies a single base off, so this may be a read error. This chain links TRBV6-2 or TRBV6-3 with TRBJ2-1; possible D gene TRBD2, 6 bases. From germline, CDR1 is MNHEY and CDR2 SVGEGT. The CDR3 extends over 14 amino acids. Here the CDR3 reads CASCYFRGGNEQFF. CDR3 nucleotide sequence: TGTGCCAGCTGTTACTTTCGGGGAGGCAATGAGCAGTTCTTC.

The table lists this clonotype with a few counts. This chain uses TRBV15 with TRBJ2-6; TRBD2 is a possible D gene (6 bases). CDR1 LNHNV and CDR2 YYDKDF come from the germline V gene (reference sequence). The CDR3 has 16 amino acids. The V end was cut by 3 bases, the J end by 1 base, with 10 bases between. The CDR3 DNA reads as TGTGCCACCAGCAGGGCCGGGACTTCTGGGGCCAACGTCCTGACTTTC. Translation gives CATSRAGTSGANVLTF.

The chain joins TRBV28 to TRBJ1-2, with no clear D. Germline CDR1 is MDHEN and CDR2 is SYDVKM. V dropped 5 bases and J dropped 8 bases, with 15 bases sitting between them. The CDR3 spans 13 residues. For the CDR3, the DNA is TGTGCCAGCAGTCCCTCGGGCTCTTTCGGCTACACCTTC. Its protein product is CASSPSGSFGYTF.

This chain joins TRBV12-3 or TRBV12-4 and TRBJ1-1; TRBD1 aligns across 10 bases. V gave up 6 bases and J gave up 4 bases; unmatched junction bases: 8. This CDR3 spans 15 amino acids. The CDR3 bases are TGTGCCAGCAGCGCAGAGACAGGGGGCACCACTGAAGCTTTCTTT. Its protein product is CASSAETGGTTEAFF.

This clonotype was seen a handful of times. This chain links TRBV20-1 with TRBJ1-1; D unresolved. Germline V gene lookup returns CDR1 DFQATT and CDR2 SNEGSKA (reference sequence). Trimming shortened V by 5 bases and J by 4 bases, and 14 bases separated the two germline ends. The CDR3 has 13 amino acids. In DNA form, the CDR3 reads TGCAGTGCTTACGTCGGGCGGGGCACTGAAGCTTTCTTT. Translation gives CSAYVGRGTEAFF.

This clonotype was counted a few times. The rearrangement uses TRBV5-1 and TRBJ2-7; maybe TRBD1 (6 bases). This CDR3 contains 14 residues. The V gene's germline CDR1 is SGHRS and CDR2 YFSETQ. The ends were cut back, 3 bases at V and 2 bases at J, with 12 bases in the middle. The CDR3 region has the DNA TGCGCCAGCAGCTGGGACATTGGCCCCTACGAGCAGTACTTC. Encoded protein: CASSWDIGPYEQYF.